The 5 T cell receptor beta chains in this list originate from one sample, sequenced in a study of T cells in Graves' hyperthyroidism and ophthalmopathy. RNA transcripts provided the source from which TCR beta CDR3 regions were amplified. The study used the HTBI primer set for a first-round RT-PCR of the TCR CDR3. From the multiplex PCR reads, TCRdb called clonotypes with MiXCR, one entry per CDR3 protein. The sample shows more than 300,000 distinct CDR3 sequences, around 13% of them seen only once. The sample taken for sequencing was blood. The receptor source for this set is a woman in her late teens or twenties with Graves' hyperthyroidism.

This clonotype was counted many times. The CDR3 protein is CASSPASQETQYF. CDR3 coding DNA: TGTGCCAGCTCACCGGCCAGTCAAGAGACCCAGTACTTC. The V and J genes are TRBV18 and TRBJ2-5; D is ambiguous. This CDR3 contains 13 residues. CDR1 KGHSH and CDR2 LQKENI come from the germline V gene. V was cut by 3 bases and J by 2 bases, with 7 bases left in between. Combining the CDR3 with reference TRBV18 and TRBJ2-5 gives the whole variable domain NAGVMQNPRHLVRRRGQEARLRCSPMKGHSHVYWYRQLPEEGLKFMVYLQKENIIDESGMPKERFSAEFPKEGPSILRIQQVVRGDSAAYFCASSPASQETQYFGPGTRLLVL.

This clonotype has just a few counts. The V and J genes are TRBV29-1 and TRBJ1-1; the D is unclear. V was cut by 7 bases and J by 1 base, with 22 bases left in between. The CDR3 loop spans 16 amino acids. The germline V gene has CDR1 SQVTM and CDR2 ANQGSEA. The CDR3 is CSATGVLFRENTEAFF. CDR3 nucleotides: TGCAGCGCCACTGGGGTTTTGTTCCGGGAGAACACTGAAGCTTTCTTT.

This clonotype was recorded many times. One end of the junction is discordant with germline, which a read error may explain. The CDR3 DNA follows: TGTGCCAGCAGTTCCCAGGGCAGTGGCTACACCTTC. This codes for CASSSQGSGYTF. The J gene is TRBJ1-2, the V gene TRBV10-2, with a tentative D call TRBD1 (5 bases). Germline V gene sequence: CDR1 WSHSY, CDR2 SAAADI. The CDR3 has 12 residues.

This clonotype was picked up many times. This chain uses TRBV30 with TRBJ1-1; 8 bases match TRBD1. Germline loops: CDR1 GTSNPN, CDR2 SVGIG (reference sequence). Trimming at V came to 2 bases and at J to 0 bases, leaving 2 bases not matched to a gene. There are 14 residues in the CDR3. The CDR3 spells CAWSMGQVNTEAFF. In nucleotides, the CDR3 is TGTGCCTGGAGTATGGGACAGGTGAACACTGAAGCTTTCTTT.

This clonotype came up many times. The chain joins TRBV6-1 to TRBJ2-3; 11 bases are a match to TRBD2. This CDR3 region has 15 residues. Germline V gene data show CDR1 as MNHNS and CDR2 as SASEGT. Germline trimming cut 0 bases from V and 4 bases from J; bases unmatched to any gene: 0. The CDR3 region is CASSEAGLAADTQYF. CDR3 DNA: TGTGCCAGCAGTGAAGCGGGACTAGCGGCAGATACGCAGTATTTT.